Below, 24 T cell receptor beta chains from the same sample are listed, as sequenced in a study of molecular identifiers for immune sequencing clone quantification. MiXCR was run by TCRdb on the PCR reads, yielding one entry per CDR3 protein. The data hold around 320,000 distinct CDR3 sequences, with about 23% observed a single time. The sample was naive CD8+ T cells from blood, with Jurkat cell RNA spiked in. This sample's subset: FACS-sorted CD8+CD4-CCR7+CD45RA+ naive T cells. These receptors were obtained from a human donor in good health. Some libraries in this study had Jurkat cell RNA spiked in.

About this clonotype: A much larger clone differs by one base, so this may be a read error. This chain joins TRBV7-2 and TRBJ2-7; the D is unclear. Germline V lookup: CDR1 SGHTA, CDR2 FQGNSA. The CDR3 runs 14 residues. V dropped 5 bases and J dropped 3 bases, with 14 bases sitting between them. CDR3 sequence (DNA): TGTGCCAGCAGCCCCCTGGACGATATCTACGAGCAGTACTTC. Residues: CASSPLDDIYEQYF.

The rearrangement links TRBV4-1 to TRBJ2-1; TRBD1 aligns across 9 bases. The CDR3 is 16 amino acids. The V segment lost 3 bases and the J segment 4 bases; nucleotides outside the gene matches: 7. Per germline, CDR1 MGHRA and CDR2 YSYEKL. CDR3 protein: CASSHPTGGRYNEQFF. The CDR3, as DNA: TGCGCCAGCAGCCATCCGACAGGGGGGCGATACAATGAGCAGTTCTTC.

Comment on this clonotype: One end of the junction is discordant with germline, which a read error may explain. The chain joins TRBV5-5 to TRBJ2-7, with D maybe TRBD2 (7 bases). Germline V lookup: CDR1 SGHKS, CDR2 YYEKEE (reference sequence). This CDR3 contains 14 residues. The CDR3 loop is CAGSWGGGTCGQYF. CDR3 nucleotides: TGTGCCGGCAGCTGGGGGGGCGGAACCTGCGGGCAGTACTTC.

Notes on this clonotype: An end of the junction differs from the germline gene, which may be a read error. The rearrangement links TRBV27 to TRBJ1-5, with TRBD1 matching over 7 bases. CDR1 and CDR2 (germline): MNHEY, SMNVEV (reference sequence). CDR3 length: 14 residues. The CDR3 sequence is CAGRPGQLNQPQHF. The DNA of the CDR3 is TGTGCCGGCAGACCGGGACAGCTGAATCAGCCCCAGCATTTT.

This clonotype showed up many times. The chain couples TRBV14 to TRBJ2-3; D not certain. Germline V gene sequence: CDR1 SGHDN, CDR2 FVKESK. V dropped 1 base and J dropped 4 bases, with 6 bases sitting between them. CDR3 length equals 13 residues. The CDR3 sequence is CASSQGGSDTQYF. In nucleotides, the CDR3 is TGTGCCAGCAGCCAAGGAGGATCAGATACGCAGTATTTT.

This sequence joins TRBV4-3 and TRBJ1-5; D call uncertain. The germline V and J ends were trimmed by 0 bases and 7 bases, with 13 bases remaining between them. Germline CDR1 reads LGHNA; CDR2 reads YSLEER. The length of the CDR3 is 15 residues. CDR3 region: CASSQDRFSGQPQHF. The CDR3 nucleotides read TGCGCCAGCAGCCAAGATCGTTTCTCCGGGCAGCCCCAGCATTTT.

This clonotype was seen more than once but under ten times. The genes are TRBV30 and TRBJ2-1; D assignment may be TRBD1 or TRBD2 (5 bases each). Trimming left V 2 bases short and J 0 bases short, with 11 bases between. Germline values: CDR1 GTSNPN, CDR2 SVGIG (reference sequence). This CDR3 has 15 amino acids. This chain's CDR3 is CAWSRGVHSYNEQFF. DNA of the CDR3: TGTGCCTGGAGTAGAGGGGTGCACTCCTACAATGAGCAGTTCTTC. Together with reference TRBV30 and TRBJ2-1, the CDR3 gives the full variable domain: SQTIHQWPATLVQPVGSPLSLECTVEGTSNPNLYWYRQAAGRGLQLLFYSVGIGQISSEVPQNLSASRPQDRQFILSSKKLLLSDSGFYLCAWSRGVHSYNEQFFGPGTRLTVL.

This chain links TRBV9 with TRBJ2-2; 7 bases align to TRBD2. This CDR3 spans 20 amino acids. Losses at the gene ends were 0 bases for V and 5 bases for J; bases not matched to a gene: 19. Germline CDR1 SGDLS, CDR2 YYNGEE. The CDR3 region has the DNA TGTGCCAGCAGCGTAGCGCTAGCGGCTGCGAGTGGAGATCAAACCGGGGAGCTGTTTTTT. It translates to CASSVALAAASGDQTGELFF.

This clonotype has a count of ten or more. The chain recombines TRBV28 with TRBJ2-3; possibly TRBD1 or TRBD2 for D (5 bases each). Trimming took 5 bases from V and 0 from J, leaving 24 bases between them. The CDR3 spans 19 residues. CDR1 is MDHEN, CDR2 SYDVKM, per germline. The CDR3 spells CASSLRDALGALSTDTQYF. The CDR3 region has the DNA TGTGCCAGCAGTCTCCGGGACGCGCTTGGGGCACTTAGCACAGATACGCAGTATTTT.

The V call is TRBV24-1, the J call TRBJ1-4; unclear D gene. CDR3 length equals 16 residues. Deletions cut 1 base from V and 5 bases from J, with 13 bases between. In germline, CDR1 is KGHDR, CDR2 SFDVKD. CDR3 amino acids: CATSDFSGRLNEKLFF. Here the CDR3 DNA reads TGTGCCACCAGTGATTTTTCGGGCAGACTAAATGAAAAACTGTTTTTT.

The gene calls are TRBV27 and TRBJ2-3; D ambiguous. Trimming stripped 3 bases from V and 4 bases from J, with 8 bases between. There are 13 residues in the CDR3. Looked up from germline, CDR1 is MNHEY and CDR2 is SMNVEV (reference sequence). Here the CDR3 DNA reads TGTGCCAGCAGTTTGATGTATCCAGATACGCAGTATTTT. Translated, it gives CASSLMYPDTQYF.

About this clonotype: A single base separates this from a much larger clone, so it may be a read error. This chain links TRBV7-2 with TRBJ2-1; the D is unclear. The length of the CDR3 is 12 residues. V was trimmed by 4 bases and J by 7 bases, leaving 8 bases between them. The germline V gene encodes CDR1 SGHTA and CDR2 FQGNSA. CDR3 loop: CASSSLWNEQFF. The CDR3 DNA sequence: TGTGCCAGCAGCTCGTTGTGGAATGAGCAGTTCTTC.

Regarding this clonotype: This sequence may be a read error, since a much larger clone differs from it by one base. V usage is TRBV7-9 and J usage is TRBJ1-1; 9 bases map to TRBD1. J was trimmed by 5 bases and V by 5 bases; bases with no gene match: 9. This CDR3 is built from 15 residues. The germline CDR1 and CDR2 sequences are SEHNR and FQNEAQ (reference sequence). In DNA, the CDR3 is TGTGCCAGCAGCCTCCCAACAGGGGGCGGAACTGAAGCTTTCTTT. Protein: CASSLPTGGGTEAFF.

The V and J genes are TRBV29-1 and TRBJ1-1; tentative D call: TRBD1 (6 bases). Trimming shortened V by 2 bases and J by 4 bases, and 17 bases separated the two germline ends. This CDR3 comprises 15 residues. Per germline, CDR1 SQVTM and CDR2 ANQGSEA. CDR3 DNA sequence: TGCAGCGTTGAAATACAGGGCCGGGGGGCCACTGAAGCTTTCTTT. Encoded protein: CSVEIQGRGATEAFF.

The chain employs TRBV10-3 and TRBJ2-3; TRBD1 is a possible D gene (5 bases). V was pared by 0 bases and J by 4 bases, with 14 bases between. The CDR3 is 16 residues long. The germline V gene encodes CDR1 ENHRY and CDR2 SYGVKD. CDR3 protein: CAISESEAGKADTQYF. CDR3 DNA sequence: TGTGCCATCAGTGAGTCTGAGGCAGGGAAAGCAGATACGCAGTATTTT.

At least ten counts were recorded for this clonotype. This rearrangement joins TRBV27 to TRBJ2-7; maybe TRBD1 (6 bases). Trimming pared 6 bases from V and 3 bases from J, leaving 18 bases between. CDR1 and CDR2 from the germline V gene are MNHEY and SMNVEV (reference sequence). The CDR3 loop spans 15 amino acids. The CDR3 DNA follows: TGTGCCAGCAGCCCACCGGGGACACCGGACTACGAGCAGTACTTC. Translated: CASSPPGTPDYEQYF.

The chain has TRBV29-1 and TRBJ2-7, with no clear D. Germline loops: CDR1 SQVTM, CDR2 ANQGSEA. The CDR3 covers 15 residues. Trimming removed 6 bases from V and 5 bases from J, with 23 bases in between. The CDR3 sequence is CSVYAKGYYGDEQYF. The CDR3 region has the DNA TGCAGCGTATACGCCAAGGGATATTACGGCGACGAGCAGTACTTC.

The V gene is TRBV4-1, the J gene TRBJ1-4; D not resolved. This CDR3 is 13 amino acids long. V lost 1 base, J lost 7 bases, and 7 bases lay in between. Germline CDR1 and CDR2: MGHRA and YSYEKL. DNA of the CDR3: TGCGCCAGCAGCCAAGTCGTGAGTGAAAAACTGTTTTTT. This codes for CASSQVVSEKLFF.

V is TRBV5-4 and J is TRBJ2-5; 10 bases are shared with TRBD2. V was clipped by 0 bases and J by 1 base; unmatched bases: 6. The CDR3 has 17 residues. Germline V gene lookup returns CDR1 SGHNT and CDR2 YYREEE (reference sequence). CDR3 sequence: CASSLGPGLATQETQYF. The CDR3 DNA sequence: TGTGCCAGCAGCTTGGGGCCGGGACTAGCGACCCAAGAGACCCAGTACTTC. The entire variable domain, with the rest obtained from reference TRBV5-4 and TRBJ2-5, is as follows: ETGVTQSPTHLIKTRGQQVTLRCSSQSGHNTVSWYQQALGQGPQFIFQYYREEENGRGNFPPRFSGLQFPNYSSELNVNALELDDSALYLCASSLGPGLATQETQYFGPGTRLLVL.

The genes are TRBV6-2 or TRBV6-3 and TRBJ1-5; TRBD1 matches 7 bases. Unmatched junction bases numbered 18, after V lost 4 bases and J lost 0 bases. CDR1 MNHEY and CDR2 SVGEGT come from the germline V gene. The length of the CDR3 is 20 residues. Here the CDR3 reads CASSLHWTGETFYSNQPQHF. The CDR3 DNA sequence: TGTGCCAGCAGTTTACATTGGACAGGAGAGACCTTTTATAGCAATCAGCCCCAGCATTTT.

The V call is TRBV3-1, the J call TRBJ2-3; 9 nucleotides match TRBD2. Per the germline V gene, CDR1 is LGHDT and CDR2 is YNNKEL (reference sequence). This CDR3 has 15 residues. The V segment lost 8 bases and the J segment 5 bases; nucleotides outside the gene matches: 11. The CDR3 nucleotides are TGTGCCAGCCGCGGTGCGGGAGGGCGAGGAGATACGCAGTATTTT. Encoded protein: CASRGAGGRGDTQYF.

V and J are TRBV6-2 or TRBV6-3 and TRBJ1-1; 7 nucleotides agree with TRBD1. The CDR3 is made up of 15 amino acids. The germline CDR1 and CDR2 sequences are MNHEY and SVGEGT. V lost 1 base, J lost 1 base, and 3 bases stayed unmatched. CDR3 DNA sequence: TGTGCCAGCAGTTACTTAGGGACAGCGAACACTGAAGCTTTCTTT. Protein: CASSYLGTANTEAFF.

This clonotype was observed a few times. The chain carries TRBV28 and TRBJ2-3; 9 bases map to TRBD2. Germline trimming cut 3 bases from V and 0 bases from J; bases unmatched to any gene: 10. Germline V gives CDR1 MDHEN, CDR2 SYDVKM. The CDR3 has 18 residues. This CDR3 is CASSLIAGEITSTDTQYF. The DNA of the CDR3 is TGTGCCAGCAGTTTGATAGCGGGAGAGATCACTAGCACAGATACGCAGTATTTT.

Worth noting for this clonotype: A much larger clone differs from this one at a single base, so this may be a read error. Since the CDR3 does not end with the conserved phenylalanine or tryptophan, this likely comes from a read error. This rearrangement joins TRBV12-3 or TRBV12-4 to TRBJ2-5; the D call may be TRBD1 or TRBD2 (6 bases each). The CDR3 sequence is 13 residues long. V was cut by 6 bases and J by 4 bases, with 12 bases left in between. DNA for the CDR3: TGTGCCAGCAGGGGGGGCAGCCGAGAGACCCAGTACCTC. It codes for CASRGGSRETQYL.